This entry lists 17 T cell receptor beta chains sequenced from one sample in a study of neurological immune-mediated disorders. TCRdb analysed the 5' RACE reads with MiXCR anew, one entry per CDR3 protein. This table holds just over 30,000 distinct CDR3 sequences, approximately 5% found once. Specimen: CD4+ T cells from blood. Receptors were obtained from a woman in her forties or fifties in good health.

This clonotype showed up many times. This rearrangement joins TRBV20-1 to TRBJ1-1; 7 positions match TRBD1. Trimming removed 5 bases from V and 0 bases from J; junction bases left unmatched: 6. This CDR3 is 14 amino acids long. Per germline, CDR1 DFQATT and CDR2 SNEGSKA (reference sequence). The CDR3 spells CSAGRGQMNTEAFF. CDR3 nucleotides: TGCAGTGCTGGGCGGGGACAGATGAACACTGAAGCTTTCTTT.

This clonotype was recorded many times. The chain couples TRBV6-5 to TRBJ1-4, with unresolved D. V was cut by 5 bases and J by 2 bases, with 18 bases left in between. This CDR3 has 17 amino acids. Germline lookup yields CDR1 MNHEY and CDR2 SVGAGI. The DNA for the CDR3 is TGTGCCAGCAGTCCCCTCCCCAGGTCCGCCACTAATGAAAAACTGTTTTTT. Translated: CASSPLPRSATNEKLFF.

This clonotype was counted many times. The chain employs TRBV3-1 and TRBJ2-1; TRBD1 agrees at 7 bases. Germline V gives CDR1 LGHDT, CDR2 YNNKEL (reference sequence). This CDR3 contains 13 residues. Germline trimming cut 1 base from V and 14 bases from J; bases unmatched to any gene: 8. CDR3 loop: CASSQVYLQGKFF. CDR3 in DNA: TGTGCCAGCAGCCAAGTATATTTACAGGGGAAGTTCTTC.

This clonotype was observed many times. The rearrangement links TRBV11-2 to TRBJ2-3, with 12 bases aligning to TRBD2. Germline V CDR1 and CDR2: SGHAT, FQNNGV. The ends lost 3 bases at V and 3 bases at J; junction bases unmatched: 7. The CDR3 is 17 residues long. CDR3 nucleotides: TGTGCCAGCAGCTTGGCAGGACTAGCGGGGACTACAGATACGCAGTATTTT. Translated: CASSLAGLAGTTDTQYF.

This clonotype was picked up many times. This rearrangement joins TRBV28 to TRBJ1-4; 9 bases agree with TRBD1. The V gene's germline CDR1 is MDHEN and CDR2 SYDVKM. The CDR3 spans 16 residues. Losses at the gene ends were 5 bases for V and 7 bases for J; bases not matched to a gene: 11. The CDR3 bases are TGTGCCAGCAGTCCCGAAGTGGGACAGGGACGTGAAAAACTGTTTTTT. Translated, it gives CASSPEVGQGREKLFF.

Many counts were recorded for this clonotype. The J gene is TRBJ2-2, the V gene TRBV7-2; D not certain. Germline CDR1 is SGHTA and CDR2 is FQGNSA. The CDR3 contains 14 residues. V lost 4 bases to trimming and J lost 4 bases, with 10 bases between them. The chain's CDR3 is CASSSYLLTGELFF. The CDR3 nucleotides are TGTGCCAGCAGCTCATACCTGCTCACCGGGGAGCTGTTTTTT.

At least ten counts were recorded for this clonotype. The chain carries TRBV3-1 and TRBJ2-3; 15 bases are shared with TRBD2. The CDR3 is made up of 17 amino acids. V shed 4 bases and J 3 bases; nucleotides not matched to a gene: 5. Germline assignment: CDR1 LGHDT and CDR2 YNNKEL (reference sequence). CDR3 nucleotides: TGTGCCAGCAGCCTGGGGACTAGCGGGAGGAGGACAGATACGCAGTATTTT. Translation gives CASSLGTSGRRTDTQYF.

Within the sample, this clonotype is medium-sized (0.01 to 0.1%). V gene TRBV27 combines with J gene TRBJ2-3; 7 bases line up with TRBD2. The CDR3 runs to 15 residues. Germline CDR1 MNHEY, CDR2 SMNVEV (reference sequence). The ends lost 8 bases at V and 4 bases at J; junction bases unmatched: 12. CDR3 region: CASCRGGPGADTQYF. CDR3 sequence (DNA): TGTGCCAGCTGCCGGGGAGGGCCAGGCGCAGATACGCAGTATTTT.

As for this clonotype: With a much larger clone just one base away, this may be a read error. This chain joins TRBV7-8 and TRBJ2-7, with D possibly TRBD2 on 6 matching bases. Between the trimmed V and J ends, which lost 5 bases and 6 bases, there was a span of 11 bases. Per the germline V gene, CDR1 is SGHVS and CDR2 is FQNEAQ. CDR3 length equals 12 residues. The CDR3 protein is CASSLAGIEQYF. For the CDR3, the DNA is TGTGCCAGCAGCCTCGCGGGGATCGAGCAGTACTTC. Complete variable domain (other parts from reference TRBV7-8 and TRBJ2-7): GAGVSQSPRYKVAKRGQDVALRCDPISGHVSLFWYQQALGQGPEFLTYFQNEAQLDKSGLPSDRFFAERPEGSVSTLKIQRTQQEDSAVYLCASSLAGIEQYFGPGTRLTVT.

This clonotype was detected many times. The CDR3 DNA follows: TGCAGTGCTAAACCTAGGACTAGCGGGACTCTCGAGCAGTACTTC. Translation: CSAKPRTSGTLEQYF. The chain joins TRBV20-1 to TRBJ2-7; TRBD2 matches at 12 bases. Per the germline V gene, CDR1 is DFQATT and CDR2 is SNEGSKA (reference sequence). This CDR3 is 15 amino acids long. J was trimmed by 6 bases and V by 4 bases; bases with no gene match: 10.

This clonotype has a handful of counts. The chain is built from TRBV5-5 and TRBJ1-2; no clear D. The CDR3 is 14 residues long. V lost 0 bases and J 7 bases, leaving 13 bases between the germline ends. Germline V gene sequence: CDR1 SGHKS, CDR2 YYEKEE (reference sequence). The CDR3 sequence: CASSLDSYRGGYTF. CDR3 sequence (DNA): TGTGCCAGCAGCTTGGACAGCTATCGGGGTGGCTACACCTTC.

This clonotype was observed at least ten times. The chain couples TRBV20-1 to TRBJ2-4, with D uncertain. The CDR3 loop spans 15 amino acids. The ends were cut back, 0 bases at V and 3 bases at J, with 12 bases in the middle. The germline gives CDR1 DFQATT, CDR2 SNEGSKA (reference sequence). The CDR3 loop is CSARDFGIGKNIQYF. Written as DNA, the CDR3 is TGCAGTGCTAGAGATTTCGGTATAGGCAAAAACATTCAGTACTTC.

This clonotype was recorded at least ten times. The rearrangement links TRBV6-1 to TRBJ1-5; no definite D call. The ends were cut back, 6 bases at V and 2 bases at J, with 14 bases in the middle. The germline V gene encodes CDR1 MNHNS and CDR2 SASEGT. CDR3 length: 15 residues. The CDR3 sequence is CASRTSGWGNQPQHF. CDR3 in DNA: TGTGCCAGCAGGACCTCGGGATGGGGCAATCAGCCCCAGCATTTT.

This clonotype came up many times. The V gene is TRBV28, the J gene TRBJ1-3; TRBD1 matches at 7 bases. Trimming at V came to 5 bases and at J to 3 bases, leaving 19 bases not matched to a gene. The V gene's germline CDR1 is MDHEN and CDR2 SYDVKM. The CDR3 runs 19 residues. CDR3 in DNA: TGTGCCAGCAGTCTTTGGGGCCATGACAGGGCCTCTGGTGGAAACACCATATATTTT. The encoded protein is CASSLWGHDRASGGNTIYF. The entire variable domain, with the rest obtained from reference TRBV28 and TRBJ1-3, is as follows: DVKVTQSSRYLVKRTGEKVFLECVQDMDHENMFWYRQDPGLGLRLIYFSYDVKMKEKGDIPEGYSVSREKKERFSLILESASTNQTSMYLCASSLWGHDRASGGNTIYFGEGSWLTVV.

This clonotype was detected many times. V usage is TRBV6-1 and J usage is TRBJ1-5, with 7 nucleotides matching TRBD1. The germline gives CDR1 MNHNS, CDR2 SASEGT. V was pared by 10 bases and J by 5 bases, with 11 bases of the junction left unmatched. CDR3 length: 14 amino acids. CDR3 sequence reads: CATGAGTAHQPQHF. CDR3 in DNA: TGTGCCACCGGGGCAGGGACAGCACATCAGCCCCAGCATTTT.

In its sample, this clonotype was seen many times. The chain combines TRBV4-2 with TRBJ2-1; no firm D call. Germline V gene lookup returns CDR1 LGHNA and CDR2 YNFKEQ. The CDR3 contains 15 residues. Trimming took off 1 base at V and 7 bases at J, with 14 bases between the two ends. As DNA, the CDR3 is TGTGCCAGCAGCCAAGCATGGTTAGGTGAGAATGAGCAGTTCTTC. Its translation: CASSQAWLGENEQFF.

This clonotype has ten or more counts. The chain links TRBV10-3 to TRBJ2-2, with D possibly matching TRBD2 (6 bases). The V and J ends lost 10 bases and 4 bases respectively, with 10 bases between them. CDR3 length equals 12 residues. Looked up from germline, CDR1 is ENHRY and CDR2 is SYGVKD. The CDR3 DNA sequence: TGTGCCACCGGGGGTGGCACCGGGGAGCTGTTTTTT. Protein: CATGGGTGELFF.